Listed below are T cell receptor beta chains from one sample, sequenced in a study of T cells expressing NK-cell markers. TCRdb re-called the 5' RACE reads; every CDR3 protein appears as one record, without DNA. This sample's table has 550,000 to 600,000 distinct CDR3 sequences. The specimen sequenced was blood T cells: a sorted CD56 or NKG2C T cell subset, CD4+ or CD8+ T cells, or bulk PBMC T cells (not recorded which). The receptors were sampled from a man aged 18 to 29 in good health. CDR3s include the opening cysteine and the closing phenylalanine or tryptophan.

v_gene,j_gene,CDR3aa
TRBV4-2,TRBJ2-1,CASSQDKTSAYNEQFF
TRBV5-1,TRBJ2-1,CASSSGTSGSKYNEQFF
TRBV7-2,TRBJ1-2,CASSLGQDVGYTF
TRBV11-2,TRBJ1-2,CASSSHDRFRDRPNYGYTF
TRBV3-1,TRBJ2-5,CASSLRWGGETQYF
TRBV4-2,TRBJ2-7,CASSQRGRVGYEQYF
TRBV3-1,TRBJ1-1,CASSQVVANTEAFF
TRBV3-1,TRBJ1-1,CASSQAGDRDAFF
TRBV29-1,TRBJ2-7,CSVERAGEDEQYF
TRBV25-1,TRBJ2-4,CASRGQLAKNIQYF
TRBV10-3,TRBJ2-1,CAINTGYYNEQFF
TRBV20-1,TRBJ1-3,CSASDRRSSGNTIYF
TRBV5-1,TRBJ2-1,CASSLVPSSHEQFF
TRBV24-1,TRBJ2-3,CATSVPSGGTDTQYF
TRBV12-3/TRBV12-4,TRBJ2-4,CASTQGAAKNIQYF
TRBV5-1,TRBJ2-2,CASSDTSGRNTGELFF
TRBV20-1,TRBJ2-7,CSAKKAAGGEQYF
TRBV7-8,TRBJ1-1,CASSLYFDTEAFF
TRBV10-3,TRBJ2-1,CAISESTLAGGHNEQFF
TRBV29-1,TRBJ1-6,CSEVTGGHNSPLHF
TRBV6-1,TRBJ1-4,CASSVQDLSEKLFF
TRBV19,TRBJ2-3,CASSSVTLKSTDTQYF
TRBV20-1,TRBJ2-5,CSVLLPGAGDQETQYF
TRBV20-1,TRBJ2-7,CSARGYGETSYEQYF
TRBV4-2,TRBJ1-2,CASSPGTGGEGYGYTF
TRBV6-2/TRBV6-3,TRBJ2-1,CASSLLLGSGGYNEQFF
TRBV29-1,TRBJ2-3,CSVEGRLETTDTQYF
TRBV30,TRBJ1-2,CAWTPQGLPNYGYTF
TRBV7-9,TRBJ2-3,CASSSIGLADTQYF
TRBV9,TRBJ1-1,CASSVGEGATEAFF
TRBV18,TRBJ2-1,CASSSTTSGSLNEQFF
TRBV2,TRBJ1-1,CASSYGTAPREAFF
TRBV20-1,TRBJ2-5,CSAPNSAWQHQETQYF
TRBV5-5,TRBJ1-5,CASSFRDRQQPQHF
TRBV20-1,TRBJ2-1,CSAPAGVRNEQFF
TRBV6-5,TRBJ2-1,CASSNWDRGAGEQFF
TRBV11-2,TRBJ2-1,CASSTLAGLDNEQFF
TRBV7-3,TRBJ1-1,CASSGGRGNTEAFF
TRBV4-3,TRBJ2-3,CASRDGITGGTDTQYF
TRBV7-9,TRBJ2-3,CASSSPQFRTDTQYF
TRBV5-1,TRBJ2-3,CASSLSLAEKQYF
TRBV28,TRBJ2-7,CASRERGVLYEQYF
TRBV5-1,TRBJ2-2,CASSRTRTGELFF
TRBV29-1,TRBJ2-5,CSVERLGATQETQYF
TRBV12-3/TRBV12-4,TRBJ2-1,CASSFNAGLADNEQFF
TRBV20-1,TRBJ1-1,CSALTGHANTEAFF
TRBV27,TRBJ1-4,CASKRLNEKLFF
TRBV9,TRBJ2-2,CASSVVQGNTGELFF
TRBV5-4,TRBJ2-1,CASSLFSGGSYNEQFF
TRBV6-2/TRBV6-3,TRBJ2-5,CASNEQTGIQETQYF
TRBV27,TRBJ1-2,CASSLRGQAGGYTF
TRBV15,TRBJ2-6,CATGPGNSGANVLTF
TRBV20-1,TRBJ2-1,CSATRAGEQFF
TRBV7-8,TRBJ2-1,CASSSSLTGGYSYNEQFF
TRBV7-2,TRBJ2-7,CASSRNSGATYEQYF
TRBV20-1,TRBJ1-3,CSAWGRLGNTIYF
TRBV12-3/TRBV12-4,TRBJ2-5,CASSEETHPETQYF
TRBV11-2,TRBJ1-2,CASSQSRVGYGYTF
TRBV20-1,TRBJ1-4,CSAKGQGSEKLFF
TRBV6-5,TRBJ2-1,CASSYFFQLAAAYNEQFF